These 16 T cell receptor beta chains were sequenced from one sample in a study of cytomegalovirus exposure and HLA in healthy donors. Measured with immunoSEQ multiplex PCR; TCRdb has only the in-frame clones, and not every one. Here the sample spans about 100,000 clones, roughly 95% being singletons. The specimen sequenced was PBMCs. All receptors derive from a woman aged 18-35 years in good health and CMV-seronegative.

The V call is TRBV7-3, the J call TRBJ2-3; TRBD2 agrees at 9 bases. With V trimmed by 4 bases and J by 6 bases, 8 bases remained unmatched. This CDR3 spans 15 amino acids. CDR1 SGHTA and CDR2 FQGTGA come from the germline V gene. The CDR3 DNA follows: TGTGCCAGCAGCTCGAAGCGGGGGGCCGGGGATACGCAGTATTTT. It translates to CASSSKRGAGDTQYF.

The chain recombines TRBV27 with TRBJ2-5, with D possibly being TRBD2 (7 bases). This CDR3 is 17 amino acids long. The V end lost 2 bases, the J end lost 4 bases, and 20 bases lay between the germline ends. The germline gives CDR1 MNHEY, CDR2 SMNVEV (reference sequence). The CDR3 loop is CASSLIGVAGAPETQYF. In DNA form, the CDR3 reads TGTGCCAGCAGTTTAATTGGGGTTGCGGGGGCCCCAGAGACCCAGTACTTC.

The genes are TRBV7-2 and TRBJ1-2; the D is unclear. With 1 base removed from V and 1 base from J, the gap between germline ends came to 19 bases. The CDR3 consists of 18 residues. CDR1 SGHTA and CDR2 FQGNSA come from the germline V gene. CDR3 region: CASSLGVKRWASNYGYTF. CDR3 sequence (DNA): TGTGCCAGCAGCTTAGGGGTTAAAAGGTGGGCCAGTAACTATGGCTACACCTTC.

The chain recombines TRBV6-5 with TRBJ1-2; D gene unclear. CDR1 MNHEY and CDR2 SVGAGI come from the germline V gene. V lost 2 bases and J 4 bases, leaving 11 bases between the germline ends. The CDR3 sequence is 14 residues long. The CDR3 spells CASSYNRNSYGYTF. The DNA of the CDR3 is TGTGCCAGCAGTTACAACCGAAACTCCTATGGCTACACCTTC.

The genes are TRBV7-8 and TRBJ2-7, with TRBD1 matching 10 bases. Germline lookup yields CDR1 SGHVS and CDR2 FQNEAQ. The CDR3 loop spans 14 amino acids. V was pared by 6 bases and J by 4 bases, with 6 bases of the junction left unmatched. The DNA for the CDR3 is TGTGCCAGCAGGCCGGGACAGGGGCAGTACGAGCAGTACTTC. As protein: CASRPGQGQYEQYF.

The gene calls are TRBV4-1 and TRBJ2-7; 9 nucleotides agree with TRBD1. There are 16 residues in the CDR3. Germline values: CDR1 MGHRA, CDR2 YSYEKL. J gave up 3 bases and V 1 base, and 7 bases lay outside the gene matches. CDR3 bases: TGCGCCAGCAGCCAAGCTCCGGGACAGGGCGACTACGAGCAGTACTTC. It encodes CASSQAPGQGDYEQYF.

The gene calls are TRBV18 and TRBJ2-1; D perhaps matches TRBD2 (6 bases). CDR3 length: 11 residues. The V end was cut by 3 bases, the J end by 9 bases, with 6 bases between. Per the germline V gene, CDR1 is KGHSH and CDR2 is LQKENI. CDR3 bases: TGTGCCAGCTCACCGGGGGGTGAGCAGTTCTTC. It translates to CASSPGGEQFF.

The J gene is TRBJ2-1, the V gene TRBV18, with 14 bases lining up with TRBD2. This CDR3 region has 16 residues. Losses at the gene ends were 1 base for V and 7 bases for J; bases not matched to a gene: 3. CDR1 and CDR2 from the germline V gene are KGHSH and LQKENI. The CDR3 nucleotides are TGTGCCAGCTCACCACGACTAGCGGGGGGGCAAAATGAGCAGTTCTTC. This codes for CASSPRLAGGQNEQFF.

The J gene is TRBJ2-7, the V gene TRBV5-1, with no clear D. There are 15 residues in the CDR3. Germline V gene data show CDR1 as SGHRS and CDR2 as YFSETQ. Trimming cost V 3 bases and J 3 bases, with 16 bases left between them. The CDR3 reads CASSSNTINDYEQYF. The CDR3 nucleotides read TGCGCCAGCAGCTCAAATACTATCAACGACTACGAGCAGTACTTC. The full variable domain, in which reference TRBV5-1 and TRBJ2-7 provide the parts outside the CDR3, is KAGVTQTPRYLIKTRGQQVTLSCSPISGHRSVSWYQQTPGQGLQFLFEYFSETQRNKGNFPGRFSGRQFSNSRSEMNVSTLELGDSALYLCASSSNTINDYEQYFGPGTRLTVT.

The CDR3 bases are TGCGCCAGCAGCCAAGAGAGAGGGTTGGATTCCTATCCCCACTTT. It codes for CASSQERGLDSYPHF. The V gene is TRBV4-3, the J gene TRBJ1-6; D gene uncertain. This CDR3 is built from 15 residues. Germline CDR1 and CDR2: LGHNA and YSLEER. V dropped 0 bases and J dropped 18 bases, with 21 bases sitting between them.

The CDR3 nucleotides read TGCGCCAGCACTCGGACAGGGGGGTACGAGCAGTACTTC. It codes for CASTRTGGYEQYF. The rearrangement uses TRBV5-1 and TRBJ2-7; 10 nucleotides line up with TRBD1. Trimming at V came to 6 bases and at J to 4 bases, leaving 4 bases not matched to a gene. This CDR3 comprises 13 residues. The germline gives CDR1 SGHRS, CDR2 YFSETQ.

The chain recombines TRBV18 with TRBJ2-7, with 7 positions matching TRBD1. Per germline, CDR1 KGHSH and CDR2 LQKENI. V shed 3 bases, J shed 3 bases, and the junction held 8 bases outside the gene matches. There are 15 residues in the CDR3. The CDR3 nucleotides read TGTGCCAGCTCACCCGACAGGGAAGCTCACTACGAGCAGTACTTC. Its protein is CASSPDREAHYEQYF.

The chain recombines TRBV10-2 with TRBJ2-3, with D perhaps TRBD2 (6 bases). The CDR3 is 14 amino acids. Germline V gene data show CDR1 as WSHSY and CDR2 as SAAADI. Between the trimmed V and J ends, which lost 6 bases and 3 bases, there was a span of 13 bases. CDR3 in DNA: TGCGCCAGCAGCCCGGGACTCCGGACAGATACGCAGTATTTT. It is translated as CASSPGLRTDTQYF.

The count of this clone is one. The gene calls are TRBV7-6 and TRBJ2-7; D might be TRBD1 (5 bases). Trimming left V 1 base short and J 4 bases short, with 17 bases between. This CDR3 has 16 amino acids. Germline V lookup: CDR1 SGHVS, CDR2 FNYEAQ. DNA for the CDR3: TGTGCCAGCAGCTTAGTGTCTGCAGGGATGTGGTACGAGCAGTACTTC. Translating it yields CASSLVSAGMWYEQYF. Variable domain in full (rest from reference TRBV7-6 and TRBJ2-7): GAGVSQSPRYKVTKRGQDVALRCDPISGHVSLYWYRQALGQGPEFLTYFNYEAQQDKSGLPNDRFSAERPEGSISTLTIQRTEQRDSAMYRCASSLVSAGMWYEQYFGPGTRLTVT.

This clone has just one count. The chain is built from TRBV5-4 and TRBJ1-1; 7 bases map to TRBD1. V trimming: 1 base; J trimming: 4 bases; junction bases outside the gene matches: 4. Germline V gives CDR1 SGHNT, CDR2 YYREEE (reference sequence). The CDR3 sequence is 14 residues long. CDR3 nucleotide sequence: TGTGCCAGCAGCTTGCCGCAGGGGGGCACTGAAGCTTTCTTT. Its protein product is CASSLPQGGTEAFF.

The rearrangement links TRBV28 to TRBJ2-7, with TRBD2 matching over 7 bases. The CDR3 runs 13 residues. Trimming took 8 bases from V and 3 from J; bases not matched to a gene: 7. Germline values: CDR1 MDHEN, CDR2 SYDVKM. CDR3 DNA: TGTGCCAGCGGGGATGGCGGGAGCTACGAGCAGTACTTC. It yields the protein CASGDGGSYEQYF. Based on the CDR3 plus reference TRBV28 and TRBJ2-7, the full variable domain is DVKVTQSSRYLVKRTGEKVFLECVQDMDHENMFWYRQDPGLGLRLIYFSYDVKMKEKGDIPEGYSVSREKKERFSLILESASTNQTSMYLCASGDGGSYEQYFGPGTRLTVT.